The clone carrying this T cell receptor (beta chain) was counted ten times or more. This sample is part of a study of T-cell memory formation after mild COVID-19. The V and J ends lost 5 bases and 2 bases respectively, with 16 bases between them. The CDR3 spans 15 residues. In TCRdb, the 5' RACE reads were re-called with MiXCR into one record per CDR3 protein. Here the sample spans a few hundred thousand distinct CDR3 sequences, roughly 16% being singletons. The genes are TRBV12-3 or TRBV12-4 and TRBJ2-7; D gene unclear. Sequenced input: PBMCs or a T cell subset sorted from them (not recorded which). This receptor was obtained from a man younger than 35 who had mild COVID-19 (a few samples of this study predate the infection). Cell type and time point are not known. In DNA form, the CDR3 reads TGTGCCAGCAGTCCTAGGCCCTCTTCCCCCTACGAGCAGTACTTC. This gives the protein CASSPRPSSPYEQYF.